The text below deals with one TCR beta chain. No antigen is known for it. A single record per CDR3 protein comes from TCRdb applying MiXCR to the reads. The sample has some 350,000 distinct CDR3 sequences, roughly 18% seen once. Trimming removed 3 bases from V and 7 bases from J, with 16 bases in between. Germline V gene lookup returns CDR1 SEHNR and CDR2 FQNEAQ (reference sequence). The CDR3 is 14 amino acids. This sample is drawn from a study of T cell repertoires in cytomegalovirus infection. For the study at large: Matching HLA type and CMV infection were both indicated by public TCR beta signatures. Whole-study results and caveats: Dominating the ex vivo response were TCR beta clonotypes that were CMV-specific and HLA-C-restricted. CMV carriers with the relevant HLA were identified by cumulative public TCR beta family frequency.

The receptor comes from a human donor in good health (CMV status not recorded). Some clones in this sample may be carry-over from other donors' samples. The chain is built from TRBV7-9 and TRBJ2-7; TRBD1 or TRBD2 may be the D gene (5 bases each). The sequenced material came from PBMCs. The CDR3 DNA reads as TGTGCCAGCAGCTTTACACGGGAAGAGGGGGAGCAGTACTTC. This gives the protein CASSFTREEGEQYF.